The 7 T cell receptor beta chains presented below share a single source sample, sequenced in a study of regulatory T cells in long-lasting Graves disease. Time point denoted: newly diagnosed GD, antithyroid drugs for less than 3 months. Scientists built the TCR library using RNA that was extracted from PBMCs. For TCR beta, libraries came from iRepertoire HTBI primers and Arm-PCR of CDR3 regions. TCRdb re-called the multiplex PCR reads through MiXCR, storing one row per CDR3 protein. The repertoire has hundreds of thousands of distinct CDR3 sequences, roughly 14% of them found once; the top ten carry 10%. This sample also belongs to another study, concerning T cells in Graves' hyperthyroidism and ophthalmopathy.

The source material was peripheral blood mononuclear cells (PBMCs), sampled at new diagnosis, from a patient treated with antithyroid drugs. Receptor source: a man aged 25 to 40 with Graves disease.

In its sample, this clonotype was seen a few times. This chain joins TRBV15 and TRBJ2-7; D might be TRBD2 (6 bases). Deletions cut 5 bases from V and 3 bases from J, with 11 bases between. The germline V gene has CDR1 LNHNV and CDR2 YYDKDF (reference sequence). This CDR3 comprises 13 residues. The CDR3 region has the DNA TGTGCCACCAGCGTACGGCGGGACTACGAGCAGTACTTC. Residues: CATSVRRDYEQYF.

This clonotype was counted at least ten times. The chain couples TRBV6-2 or TRBV6-3 to TRBJ2-7; 8 positions agree with TRBD2. V lost 0 bases and J lost 2; bases outside the gene matches: 3. The germline CDR1 and CDR2 sequences are MNHEY and SVGEGT. The CDR3 runs 15 residues. The CDR3 DNA reads as TGTGCCAGCAGTTACTCGACTAGCGTTCCCTACGAGCAGTACTTC. This translates into CASSYSTSVPYEQYF.

In its sample, this clonotype was seen many times. One end of the junction does not line up with germline, which may come from a read error. This sequence joins TRBV29-1 and TRBJ2-1; 7 nucleotides match TRBD2. This CDR3 region has 15 residues. Germline CDR1 SQVTM, CDR2 ANQGSEA. CDR3 residues: CSVEDVESGGPLAHF. The DNA of the CDR3 is TGCAGCGTTGAAGATGTCGAATCGGGAGGCCCTTTGGCCCACTTC.

The CDR3 protein is CASSGWVGELFF. The DNA of the CDR3 is TGTGCCAGCAGTGGGTGGGTCGGGGAGCTGTTTTTT. The chain combines TRBV25-1 with TRBJ2-2; D not certain. The CDR3 spans 12 residues. From germline, CDR1 is MGHDK and CDR2 SYGVNS. Trimming shortened V by 4 bases and J by 7 bases, and 7 bases separated the two germline ends.

There are many counts of this clonotype. V usage is TRBV7-6 and J usage is TRBJ2-7; D call uncertain. This CDR3 has 15 residues. Germline V lookup: CDR1 SGHVS, CDR2 FNYEAQ. The V and J ends lost 0 bases and 1 base respectively, with 10 bases between them. The CDR3 protein is CASSLADLRSYEQYF. CDR3 sequence (DNA): TGTGCCAGCAGCTTAGCGGACCTTAGGTCCTACGAGCAGTACTTC.

This clonotype was seen a few times. V is TRBV7-9 and J is TRBJ1-3; the D is unclear. Trimming stripped 3 bases from V and 4 bases from J, with 16 bases between. Per the germline V gene, CDR1 is SEHNR and CDR2 is FQNEAQ (reference sequence). The CDR3 has 16 amino acids. The CDR3 loop reads CASSFRAEYPGNTIYF. The CDR3 nucleotides are TGTGCCAGCAGCTTTCGGGCAGAATATCCCGGAAACACCATATATTTT.

Note on this clonotype: Mismatch with germline at one junction end may stem from a read error. V is TRBV4-1 and J is TRBJ2-6; 7 bases fit TRBD2. This CDR3 region has 19 residues. The germline V gene has CDR1 MGHRA and CDR2 YSYEKL. The CDR3 nucleotides are TGCGCCAGCAGCCAAGGGGACGGGGGGTGGCTCTCTGGGGCCAACGTCCCGACTTTC. Protein product: CASSQGDGGWLSGANVPTF.